This T cell receptor (beta chain) was obtained from a study of identical twins. V was clipped by 6 bases and J by 0 bases, with 17 bases between them. The germline CDR1 and CDR2 sequences are MNHEY and SMNVEV (reference sequence). The CDR3 contains 16 residues. This clonotype was counted a few times. Antigen unknown. MiXCR was run by TCRdb on the 5' RACE reads, yielding one entry per CDR3 protein. Of about 660,000 distinct CDR3 sequences listed, 8.6% are singletons. General study points: Insertions were reduced in abundant cord blood beta clonotypes but not in memory repertoires. The study found that models underestimated out-of-frame TCR alpha sharing in monozygotic twins.

This sample also belongs to another study, concerning yellow fever vaccine responses in identical twins.

This clonotype originated in a woman aged 18-29 years in good health. The chain joins TRBV27 to TRBJ1-1; maybe TRBD1 (5 bases). Material for sequencing was PBMCs. The CDR3 DNA reads as TGTGCCAGCAGGTCACAAACGTCAGGGTTGAACACTGAAGCTTTCTTT. Its protein product is CASRSQTSGLNTEAFF.